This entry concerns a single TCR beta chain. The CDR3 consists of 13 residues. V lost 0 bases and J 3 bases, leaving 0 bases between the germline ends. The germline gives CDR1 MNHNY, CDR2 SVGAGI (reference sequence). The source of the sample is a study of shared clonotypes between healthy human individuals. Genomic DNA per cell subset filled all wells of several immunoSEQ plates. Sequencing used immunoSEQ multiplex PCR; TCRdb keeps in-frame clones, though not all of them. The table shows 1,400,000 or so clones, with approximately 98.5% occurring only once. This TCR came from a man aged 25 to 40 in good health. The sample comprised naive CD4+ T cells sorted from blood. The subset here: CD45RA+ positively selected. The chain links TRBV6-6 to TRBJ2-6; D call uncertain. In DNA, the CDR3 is TGTGCCAGCAGTTACTCTGGGGCCAACGTCCTGACTTTC. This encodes CASSYSGANVLTF.